This TCR beta chain was captured in a study of cytomegalovirus exposure and HLA in healthy donors. PCR employed 60 Vbeta and 13 Jbeta primers. TCRdb's table, derived via immunoSEQ multiplex PCR, lists solely in-frame clones and lacks some. This sample lists 150,000 or so clones; its ten largest clones have 1% to 1.5%. A note on this clone: Its target is not known.

The V gene lost 9 bases and the J gene lost 1 base, with 9 bases spanning the gap. There are 12 residues in the CDR3. Germline V gene sequence: CDR1 MNHEY, CDR2 SVGAGI. Study results and limitations: Based on reports, TCR beta sequences accurately predicted HLA-A and HLA-B alleles for most subjects. Per a later analysis, under 20,000 TCR beta sequences showed association with HLA alleles at 0.05 false discovery rate. An apparent linkage of common viral pathogens to several of the most significant clusters emerged in a later analysis.

The chain employs TRBV6-5 and TRBJ1-1; a possible D gene is TRBD1 (5 bases). The TCR comes from a woman aged 55-70 years in good health and CMV-seronegative. What was sequenced was PBMCs. CDR3 in DNA: TGTGCCAGTATCGGGGGGAACACTGAAGCTTTCTTT. Translation: CASIGGNTEAFF.